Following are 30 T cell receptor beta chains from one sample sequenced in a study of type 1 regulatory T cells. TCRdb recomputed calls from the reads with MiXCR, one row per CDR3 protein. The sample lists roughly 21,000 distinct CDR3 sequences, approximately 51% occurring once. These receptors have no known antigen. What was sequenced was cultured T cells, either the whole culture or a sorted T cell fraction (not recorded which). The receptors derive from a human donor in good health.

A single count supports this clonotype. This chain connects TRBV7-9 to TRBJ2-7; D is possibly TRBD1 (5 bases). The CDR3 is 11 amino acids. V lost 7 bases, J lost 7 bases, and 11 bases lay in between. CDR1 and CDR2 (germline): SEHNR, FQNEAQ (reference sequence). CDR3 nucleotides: TGTGCCAGCACAGGGTTGGGGGAGCAGTACTTC. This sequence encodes CASTGLGEQYF.

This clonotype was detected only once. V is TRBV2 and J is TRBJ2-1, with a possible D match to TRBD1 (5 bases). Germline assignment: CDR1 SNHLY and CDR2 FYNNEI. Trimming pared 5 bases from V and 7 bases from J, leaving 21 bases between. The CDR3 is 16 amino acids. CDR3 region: CASSLPDTRTLNEQFF. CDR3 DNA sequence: TGTGCCAGCAGTCTTCCGGACACGAGAACATTGAATGAGCAGTTCTTC.

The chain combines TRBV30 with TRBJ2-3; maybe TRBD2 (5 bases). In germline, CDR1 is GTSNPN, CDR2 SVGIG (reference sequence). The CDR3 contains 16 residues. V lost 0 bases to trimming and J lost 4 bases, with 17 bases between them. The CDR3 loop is CAWSVGLGGAADTQYF. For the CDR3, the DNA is TGTGCCTGGAGTGTTGGGCTAGGAGGTGCGGCAGATACGCAGTATTTT. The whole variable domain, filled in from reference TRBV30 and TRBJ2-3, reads SQTIHQWPATLVQPVGSPLSLECTVEGTSNPNLYWYRQAAGRGLQLLFYSVGIGQISSEVPQNLSASRPQDRQFILSSKKLLLSDSGFYLCAWSVGLGGAADTQYFGPGTRLTVL.

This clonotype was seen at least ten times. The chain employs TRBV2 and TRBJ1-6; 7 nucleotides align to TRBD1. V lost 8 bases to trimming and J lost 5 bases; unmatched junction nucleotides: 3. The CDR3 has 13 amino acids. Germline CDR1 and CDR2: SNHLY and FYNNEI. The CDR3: CASVGQNNSPLHF. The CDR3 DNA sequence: TGTGCCAGCGTGGGACAGAATAATTCACCCCTCCACTTT.

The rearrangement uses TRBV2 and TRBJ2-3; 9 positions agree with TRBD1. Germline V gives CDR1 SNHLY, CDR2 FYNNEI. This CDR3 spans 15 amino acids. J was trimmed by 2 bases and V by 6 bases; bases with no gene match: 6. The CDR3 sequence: CASRSRTGVTDTQYF. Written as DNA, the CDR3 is TGTGCCAGCAGGTCCCGGACAGGGGTCACAGATACGCAGTATTTT.

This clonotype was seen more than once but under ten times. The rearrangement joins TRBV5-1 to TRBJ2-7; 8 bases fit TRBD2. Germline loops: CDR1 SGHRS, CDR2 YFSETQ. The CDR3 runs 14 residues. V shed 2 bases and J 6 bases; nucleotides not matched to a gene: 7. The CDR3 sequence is CASSFLRGGGEQYF. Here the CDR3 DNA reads TGCGCCAGCAGCTTTCTTCGGGGGGGCGGCGAGCAGTACTTC.

The CDR3 region has the DNA TGCAGTGCCCTGTCCGGGACTAGCGGGGGGTCTGAGCAGTTCTTC. Encoded protein: CSALSGTSGGSEQFF. V is TRBV20-1 and J is TRBJ2-1, with 15 bases identical to TRBD2. There are 15 residues in the CDR3. The trim removed 6 bases at V and 9 bases at J, leaving 9 bases unmatched. The germline CDR1 and CDR2 sequences are DFQATT and SNEGSKA (reference sequence).

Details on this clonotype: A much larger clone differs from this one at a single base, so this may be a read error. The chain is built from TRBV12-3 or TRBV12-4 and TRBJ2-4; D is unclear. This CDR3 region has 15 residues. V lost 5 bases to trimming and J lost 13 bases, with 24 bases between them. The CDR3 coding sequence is TGTGCCAGCAGTCCCCTCCCGAACCGAAACAATGAGCAGTACTTC. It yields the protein CASSPLPNRNNEQYF.

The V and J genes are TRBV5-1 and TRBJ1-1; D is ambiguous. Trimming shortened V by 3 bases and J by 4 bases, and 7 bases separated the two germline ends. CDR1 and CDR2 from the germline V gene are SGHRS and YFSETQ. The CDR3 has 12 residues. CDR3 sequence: CASSSPSTEAFF. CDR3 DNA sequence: TGCGCCAGCAGCTCACCCTCCACTGAAGCTTTCTTT.

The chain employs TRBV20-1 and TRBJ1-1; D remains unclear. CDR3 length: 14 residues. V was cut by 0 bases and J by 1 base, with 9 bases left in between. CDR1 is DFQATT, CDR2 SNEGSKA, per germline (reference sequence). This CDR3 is CSAREAGGNTEAFF. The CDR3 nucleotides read TGCAGTGCTAGAGAAGCTGGCGGGAACACTGAAGCTTTCTTT.

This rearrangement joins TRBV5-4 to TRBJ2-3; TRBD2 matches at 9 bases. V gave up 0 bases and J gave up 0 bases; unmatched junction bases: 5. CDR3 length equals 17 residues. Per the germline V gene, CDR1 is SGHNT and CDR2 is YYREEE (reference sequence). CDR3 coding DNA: TGTGCCAGCAGCTTGGGGCTAGCGGGGAGAAGCACAGATACGCAGTATTTT. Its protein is CASSLGLAGRSTDTQYF.

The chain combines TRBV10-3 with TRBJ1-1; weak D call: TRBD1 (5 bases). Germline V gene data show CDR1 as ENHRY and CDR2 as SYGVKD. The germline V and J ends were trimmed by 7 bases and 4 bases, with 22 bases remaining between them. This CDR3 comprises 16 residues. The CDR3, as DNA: TGTGCCATCACCTCCCGGGCGGGGGACGGGCTCACTGAAGCTTTCTTT. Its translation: CAITSRAGDGLTEAFF.

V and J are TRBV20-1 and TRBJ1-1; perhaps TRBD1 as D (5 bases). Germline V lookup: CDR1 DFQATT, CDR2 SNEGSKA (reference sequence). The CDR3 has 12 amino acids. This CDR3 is CRRPGLGTEAFF. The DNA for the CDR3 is TGCAGGCGGCCAGGGCTGGGCACTGAAGCTTTCTTT.

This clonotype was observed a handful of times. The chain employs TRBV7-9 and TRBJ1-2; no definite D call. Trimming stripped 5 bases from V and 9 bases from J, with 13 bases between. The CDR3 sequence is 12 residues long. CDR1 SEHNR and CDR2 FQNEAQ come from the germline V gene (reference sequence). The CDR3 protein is CASSPADVSYTF. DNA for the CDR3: TGTGCCAGCAGCCCCGCGGATGTGAGCTACACCTTC. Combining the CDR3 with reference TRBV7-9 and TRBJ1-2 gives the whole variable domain DTGVSQNPRHKITKRGQNVTFRCDPISEHNRLYWYRQTLGQGPEFLTYFQNEAQLEKSRLLSDRFSAERPKGSFSTLEIQRTEQGDSAMYLCASSPADVSYTFGSGTRLTVV.

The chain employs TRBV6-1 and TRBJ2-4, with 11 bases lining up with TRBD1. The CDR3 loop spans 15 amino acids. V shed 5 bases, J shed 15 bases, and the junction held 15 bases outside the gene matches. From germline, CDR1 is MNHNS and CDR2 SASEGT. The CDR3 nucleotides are TGTGCCAGCAGTTCACGCGACCCAAGGACAGGGGGCTGGTACTTC. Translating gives CASSSRDPRTGGWYF.

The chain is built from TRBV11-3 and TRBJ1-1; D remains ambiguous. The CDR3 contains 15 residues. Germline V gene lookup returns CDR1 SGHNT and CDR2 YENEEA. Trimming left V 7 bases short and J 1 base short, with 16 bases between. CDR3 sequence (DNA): TGTGCCAGCACCAACCCGGCGGCGGGGAACACTGAAGCTTTCTTT. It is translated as CASTNPAAGNTEAFF. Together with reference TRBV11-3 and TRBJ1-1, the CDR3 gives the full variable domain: EAGVVQSPRYKIIEKKQPVAFWCNPISGHNTLYWYLQNLGQGPELLIRYENEEAVDDSQLPKDRFSAERLKGVDSTLKIQPAELGDSAVYLCASTNPAAGNTEAFFGQGTRLTVV.

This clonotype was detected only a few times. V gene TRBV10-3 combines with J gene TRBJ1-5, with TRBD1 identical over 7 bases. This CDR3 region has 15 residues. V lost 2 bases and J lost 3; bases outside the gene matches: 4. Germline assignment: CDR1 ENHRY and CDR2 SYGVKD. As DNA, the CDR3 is TGTGCCATCAGTGAGACGACAGGGCCCAATCAGCCCCAGCATTTT. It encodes CAISETTGPNQPQHF.

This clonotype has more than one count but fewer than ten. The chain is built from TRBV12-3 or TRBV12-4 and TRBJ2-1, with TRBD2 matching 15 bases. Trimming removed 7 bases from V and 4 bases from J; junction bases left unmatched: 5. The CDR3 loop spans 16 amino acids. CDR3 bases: TGTGCCAGCACGGGACTAGCGGGGGGCCGATACAATGAGCAGTTCTTC. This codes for CASTGLAGGRYNEQFF.

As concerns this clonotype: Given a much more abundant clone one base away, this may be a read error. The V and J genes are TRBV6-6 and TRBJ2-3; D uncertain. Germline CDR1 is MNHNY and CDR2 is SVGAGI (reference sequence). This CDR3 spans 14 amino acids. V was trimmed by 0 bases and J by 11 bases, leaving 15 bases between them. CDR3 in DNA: TGTGCCAGCAGTTACTCTTCGGCCGCAGCTATGCAGTATTTT. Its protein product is CASSYSSAAAMQYF.

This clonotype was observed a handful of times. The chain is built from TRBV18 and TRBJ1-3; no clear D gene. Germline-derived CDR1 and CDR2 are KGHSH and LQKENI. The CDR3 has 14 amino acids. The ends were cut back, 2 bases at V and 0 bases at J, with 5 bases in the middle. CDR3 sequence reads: CASSPGDSGNTIYF. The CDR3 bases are TGTGCCAGCTCACCAGGCGACTCTGGAAACACCATATATTTT.

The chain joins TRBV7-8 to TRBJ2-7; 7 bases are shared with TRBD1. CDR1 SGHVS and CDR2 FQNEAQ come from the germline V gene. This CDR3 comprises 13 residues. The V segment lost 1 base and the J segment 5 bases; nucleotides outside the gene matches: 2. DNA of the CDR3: TGTGCCAGCAGCTTAGGACAGGGCAACGAGCAGTACTTC. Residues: CASSLGQGNEQYF.

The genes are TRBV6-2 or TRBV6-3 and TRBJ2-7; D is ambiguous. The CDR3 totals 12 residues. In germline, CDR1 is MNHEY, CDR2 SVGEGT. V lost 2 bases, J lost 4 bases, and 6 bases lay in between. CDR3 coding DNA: TGTGCCAGCAGTTACACCGGTTACGAGCAGTACTTC. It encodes CASSYTGYEQYF.

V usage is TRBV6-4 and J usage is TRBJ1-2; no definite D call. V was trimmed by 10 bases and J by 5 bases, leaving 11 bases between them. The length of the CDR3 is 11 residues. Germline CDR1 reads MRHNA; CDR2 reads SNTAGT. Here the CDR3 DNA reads TGTGCCACCCCTCGGGGATATGGCTACACCTTC. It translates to CATPRGYGYTF.

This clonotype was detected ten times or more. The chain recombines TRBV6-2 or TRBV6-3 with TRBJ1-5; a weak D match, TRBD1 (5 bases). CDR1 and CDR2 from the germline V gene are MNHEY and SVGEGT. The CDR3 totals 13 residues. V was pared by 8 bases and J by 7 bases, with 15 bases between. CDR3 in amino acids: CASDLRGGQPQHF. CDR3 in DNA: TGTGCCAGCGACCTACGGGGGGGACAGCCCCAGCATTTT.

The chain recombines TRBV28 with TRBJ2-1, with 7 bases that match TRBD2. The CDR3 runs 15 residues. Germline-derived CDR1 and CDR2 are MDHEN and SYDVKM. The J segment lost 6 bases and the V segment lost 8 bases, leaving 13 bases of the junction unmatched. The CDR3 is CASFPTSAGPNEQFF. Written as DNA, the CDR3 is TGTGCCAGCTTCCCCACTAGCGCAGGTCCCAATGAGCAGTTCTTC.

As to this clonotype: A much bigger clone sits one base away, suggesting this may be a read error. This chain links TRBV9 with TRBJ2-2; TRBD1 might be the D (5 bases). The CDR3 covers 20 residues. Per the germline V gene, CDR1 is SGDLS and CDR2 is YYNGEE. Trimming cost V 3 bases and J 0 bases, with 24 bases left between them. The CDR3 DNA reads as TGTGCCAGCAGCGCAGGGTATGGTCTATGGGCCAACTCGAACACCGGGGAGCTGTTTTTT. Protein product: CASSAGYGLWANSNTGELFF.

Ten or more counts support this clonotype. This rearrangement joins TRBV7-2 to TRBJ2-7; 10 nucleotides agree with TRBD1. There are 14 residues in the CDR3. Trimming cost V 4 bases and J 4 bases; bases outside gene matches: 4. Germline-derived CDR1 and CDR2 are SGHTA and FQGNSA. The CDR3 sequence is CASSSWDRGYEQYF. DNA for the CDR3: TGTGCCAGCAGCTCATGGGACAGGGGTTACGAGCAGTACTTC.

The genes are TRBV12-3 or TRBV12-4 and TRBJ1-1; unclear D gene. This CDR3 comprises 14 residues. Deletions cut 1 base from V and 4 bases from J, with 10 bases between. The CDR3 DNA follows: TGTGCCAGCAGTTTAGGCCGGGCTTCCACTGAAGCTTTCTTT. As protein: CASSLGRASTEAFF.

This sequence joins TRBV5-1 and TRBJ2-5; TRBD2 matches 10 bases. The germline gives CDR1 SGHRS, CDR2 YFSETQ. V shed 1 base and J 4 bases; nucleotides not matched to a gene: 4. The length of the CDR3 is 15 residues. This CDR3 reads CASSLSGGASETQYF. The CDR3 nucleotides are TGCGCCAGCAGCTTGAGCGGGGGGGCGTCAGAGACCCAGTACTTC.

CDR3 nucleotide sequence: TGTGCCAGCAGTGTTGGGACGTTCGATAATTCACCCCTCCACTTT. It translates to CASSVGTFDNSPLHF. The V gene is TRBV6-1, the J gene TRBJ1-6; perhaps TRBD1 as D (5 bases). CDR3 length: 15 residues. Between the trimmed V and J ends, which lost 4 bases and 5 bases, there was a span of 12 bases. Germline V gene sequence: CDR1 MNHNS, CDR2 SASEGT.